This T cell receptor (beta chain) was recorded in a study of tumor-infiltrating lymphocytes in primary liver carcinoma. At the level of the study: Patients underwent surgical resection for primary liver carcinoma. Broader study findings: Tumor region pairs shared more overlap than did tumor-adjacent and tumor-blood pairs. Tumor top-250-clone fraction significantly exceeded that of blood (p = 0.039).

As regards this clonotype: Its target is unknown. A read error is possible here, since a much larger clone lies one base away.

Both blood RNA, taken from unsorted whole blood, and germline DNA were extracted. The study enrolled treatment-naive patients with chronic HBV infection. This CDR3 has 14 residues. With 6 bases clipped from V and 2 bases from J, the junction kept 5 bases outside the gene matches. Germline CDR1 is MNHEY and CDR2 is SVGAGI. With a constant-region primer, TCR beta cDNA was made from approximately 520 ng of total RNA. Generation of the TCR beta libraries relied on three nested multiplex PCR rounds using slightly modified ARM-PCR. Primers for the first two PCR rounds were TRBV1-TRBV30 forward primers and a C-beta reverse primer (around 11 cycles per round). TCRdb fed the multiplex PCR reads into MiXCR, producing one record per CDR3 protein. Of about 330,000 distinct CDR3 sequences listed, around three fifths are singletons.

The clonotype was recovered from a man in his forties with primary liver carcinoma and hepatitis B virus infection. The chain combines TRBV6-5 with TRBJ2-7; 9 nucleotides align to TRBD1. The sequencing sample was made of peripheral blood. The CDR3 DNA reads TGTGCCAGCAGGGGTACAGGGGGCACCTACGAGCAGTACGTC. It encodes CASRGTGGTYEQYV.